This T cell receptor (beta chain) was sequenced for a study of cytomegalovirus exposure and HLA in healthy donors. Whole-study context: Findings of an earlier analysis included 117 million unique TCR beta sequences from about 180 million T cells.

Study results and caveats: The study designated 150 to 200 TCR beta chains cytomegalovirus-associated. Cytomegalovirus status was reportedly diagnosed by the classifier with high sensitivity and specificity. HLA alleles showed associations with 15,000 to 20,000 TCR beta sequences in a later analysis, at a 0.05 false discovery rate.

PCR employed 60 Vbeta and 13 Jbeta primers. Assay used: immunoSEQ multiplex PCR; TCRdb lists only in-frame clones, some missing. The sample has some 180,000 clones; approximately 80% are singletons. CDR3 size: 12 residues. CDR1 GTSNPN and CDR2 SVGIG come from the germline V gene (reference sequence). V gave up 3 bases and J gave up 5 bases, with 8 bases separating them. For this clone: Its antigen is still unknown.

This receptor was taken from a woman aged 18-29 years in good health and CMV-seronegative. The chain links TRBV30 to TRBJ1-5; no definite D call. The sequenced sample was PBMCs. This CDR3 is CAWSDTHQPQHF. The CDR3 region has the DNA TGTGCCTGGAGCGACACCCATCAGCCCCAGCATTTT.